The source of this T cell receptor (beta chain) is a study of Ad26.COV2.S vaccination and SARS-CoV-2 variants. Study-wide context: Vaccine-arm donor from the placebo-controlled COV1001 Ad26.COV2.S trial. Once or twice, 56 days apart, Ad26.COV2.S was delivered intramuscularly.

Clones were read by immunoSEQ multiplex PCR, and TCRdb kept only the in-frame ones, dropping some. The sample lists hundreds of thousands of clones; approximately 89% were seen once. Study-wide points: The TCR breadth and depth analyses may have understated or missed part of the total T cell responses.

Comment on this clone: Its specificity is not known.

As to treatment: some 19 received Ad26.COV2.S at low or high dose, single or two shots; 5 received placebo; per-sample allocation not given. Repertoires come from day 63 after the first vaccine or placebo injection. Trimming shortened V by 1 base and J by 6 bases, and 10 bases separated the two germline ends. The CDR3 has 13 amino acids. Germline values: CDR1 MNHNS, CDR2 SASEGT. The source was peripheral blood, collected in a trial of Ad26.COV2.S vaccine versus placebo. The sequence derives from a person between 18 and 60 years old who received the Ad26.COV2.S COVID-19 vaccine or a placebo. V gene TRBV6-1 combines with J gene TRBJ2-7; D gene unclear. CDR3 bases: TGTGCCAGCAGTGAAGTTCACCCCGGCGAGCAGTACTTC. It specifies CASSEVHPGEQYF.